Detailed here is one T cell receptor beta chain. At least ten counts were recorded for this clonotype. Its antigen remains undetermined. The sample holds no much larger clone one base away, and base qualities are not on file. This entry comes from a study of read filtering for tumor transcriptome and immune sequencing (dated by TCRdb to 2019 to 2021). Regarding the research as a whole: Of the patients in the cohort, fewer than 20 were male and more than 12 were female, and their mean age was 65.9 years, with a range of about 47 to 80. Using the same bone marrow samples, the study compared TCR repertoires obtained by targeted immune repertoire sequencing with those obtained by bulk whole-transcriptome sequencing. After DNase treatment, whole-transcriptome libraries were prepared using the TruSeq RNA Access Library Prep Kit. One main goal was a read-filtering strategy for immune repertoire data, in particular deciding whether clonotypes backed by only one read should be removed. By revised international staging, roughly 8 patients were R-ISS I, 16 were R-ISS II and 6 or 7 were R-ISS III. TCR-region mapped reads per sample ranged from about 4 to 11 million with IR-seq versus only roughly 75 to 1273 with RNA-seq. What the work shows at the level of the full study, not this receptor alone: IR-seq captured clonotypes at much higher depth and more reliably than RNA-seq, and smaller IR-seq throughput sufficed to identify most shared clonotypes. In IR-seq, around 85% of clonotypes but around 3.5% of total reads were represented by single-read clonotypes, whereas in RNA-seq, approximately 73% of clonotypes and approximately 40% of reads were represented by single-read clonotypes. Rather than purified T cells, the sorted CD138-negative fraction was a mixed bone marrow immune population. The correlation between IR-seq and RNA-seq shared clonotype proportions rose when single-read clonotypes were removed.

Each patient had bone marrow sampled at the time of active disease. Ficoll-Hypaque density gradient centrifugation was used to isolate the bone marrow mononuclear cells. Myeloma plasma cells were removed and CD138-negative cells were obtained by negative selection following labeling with CD138 magnetic microbeads on a MACS separator. Flow cytometry on an Attune NxT with CD138 antibodies was used to check the purity of the isolated cells. Total RNA was extracted using TRIzol reagent and was quantified on a NanoDrop spectrophotometer. For each patient, paired RNA-seq and IR-seq were run on the CD138-negative bone marrow sample from that patient. Reading the germline V gene (reference sequence) gives CDR1 LGHDT and CDR2 YNNKEL. Compared with germline, V lacks 4 bases and J lacks 5 bases; bases without a gene match: 7. Its CDR3 holds 16 amino acids, cysteine through phenylalanine. Kept here is only the CDR3 DNA, which spans 48 bases and is read in frame from base 1.

Starting from roughly 440 ng RNA, TCR libraries were constructed with the Immunoverse kit using molecular barcoded adaptors that cover the alpha/delta and beta/gamma chains. TCR library preparation used the same RNA that was used for transcriptome sequencing. Sequencing of the TCR libraries was done on an Illumina HiSeq 4000 with 2 x 150 cycles. The authors processed their data as follows. With MiXCR, TCR reads were aligned to human V, D, J and C references and assembled into CDR3 clonotypes, with quality filtering and error correction included. The tcR package in R was used to analyze clonotype counts and gene usage diversity. For inspection of raw mapping reads, RNA-seq reads were mapped by STAR aligner version 2.5.3a onto GRCh37 of the human genome. To test the effect of sequencing depth on detected clonotypes, IR-seq fastq files were randomly downsampled using Seqtk 1.3. The public sequencing data were trimmed at Q25 with fastp and processed into clonotypes with MiXCR by TCRdb, which kept only in-frame beta chains. Each record represents a unique CDR3 protein, reported with the most common genes and DNA among its rows. Clone size and V and J calls follow TCRdb, not the original study. This sample gives 40,000 or so distinct CDR3 sequences in total; around 15% of them show up just once. The ten largest account for around 30% of the sample.

The sequence was obtained from a donor aged 40 or over with multiple myeloma. In this chain, TRBV3-1 is recombined with TRBJ2-1; 11 bases in between match TRBD2. The sample taken for sequencing was a population of CD138-negative cells sorted from bone marrow. Per the publication, the cell subset or site label means: bone marrow mononuclear cells depleted of CD138+ plasma/myeloma cells by negative magnetic selection. DNA sequence: TGTGCCAGCAGCCGCGCACTAGCGGGAGTCCACAATGAGCAGTTCTTC. This yields the protein CASSRALAGVHNEQFF.